The 29 T cell receptor beta chains below come from one sample, sequenced in a study of T cells in Graves' hyperthyroidism and ophthalmopathy. Amplified TCR beta CDR3 regions derived from RNA transcripts. HTBI primers were used for first-round RT-PCR of the TCR CDR3. TCRdb reprocessed the multiplex PCR reads with MiXCR, giving one entry per CDR3 protein. The sample has approximately 620,000 distinct CDR3 sequences; 14% are singletons. The specimen sequenced was blood. Receptor source: a woman aged 30 to 39 with Graves' hyperthyroidism that later progressed to Graves' ophthalmopathy.

This chain uses TRBV7-8 with TRBJ1-6; D not certain. Germline lookup yields CDR1 SGHVS and CDR2 FQNEAQ. This CDR3 has 12 amino acids. The V and J ends lost 2 bases and 9 bases respectively, with 5 bases between them. The CDR3 protein is CASSLQGSPLHF. CDR3 DNA: TGTGCCAGCAGCTTACAAGGTTCACCCCTCCACTTT.

This clonotype was seen many times. DNA for the CDR3: TGTGCCTGGAGTTTAGGGCCTTCCAACAATGAGCAGTTCTTC. This translates into CAWSLGPSNNEQFF. V gene TRBV30 combines with J gene TRBJ2-1, with unresolved D. The CDR3 covers 14 residues. Deletions cut 2 bases from V and 5 bases from J, with 13 bases between. Germline V CDR1 and CDR2: GTSNPN, SVGIG (reference sequence).

This clonotype has ten or more counts. The chain employs TRBV7-2 and TRBJ2-5, with D uncertain. The V and J ends lost 3 bases and 2 bases respectively, with 7 bases between them. This CDR3 is 13 amino acids long. Per the germline V gene, CDR1 is SGHTA and CDR2 is FQGNSA. CDR3 nucleotide sequence: TGTGCCAGCAGCTTTGTTGAACAAGAGACCCAGTACTTC. Translation: CASSFVEQETQYF.

The chain joins TRBV30 to TRBJ1-4; 9 nucleotides line up with TRBD1. CDR1 is GTSNPN, CDR2 SVGIG, per germline (reference sequence). This CDR3 comprises 14 residues. The ends lost 4 bases at V and 4 bases at J; junction bases unmatched: 4. CDR3 coding DNA: TGTGCCTGGAATCCGGGACAGGGTAATGAAAAACTGTTTTTT. Translation gives CAWNPGQGNEKLFF.

This clonotype was picked up many times. The chain joins TRBV7-2 to TRBJ1-1; a possible D gene is TRBD1 (6 bases). V lost 4 bases and J 4 bases, leaving 10 bases between the germline ends. The CDR3 has 13 amino acids. Germline CDR1 reads SGHTA; CDR2 reads FQGNSA. The CDR3 DNA reads as TGTGCCAGCAGCTCTGGACAGTTCACTGAAGCTTTCTTT. Protein: CASSSGQFTEAFF.

This clonotype has a handful of counts. This chain links TRBV19 with TRBJ2-1; 8 nucleotides line up with TRBD2. The CDR3 loop spans 15 amino acids. Trimming removed 4 bases from V and 5 bases from J; junction bases left unmatched: 7. CDR1 and CDR2 (germline): LNHDA, SQIVND (reference sequence). The CDR3 coding sequence is TGTGCCAGTAGTAGGATGAGCGGGAGCGACAATGAGCAGTTCTTC. The encoded protein is CASSRMSGSDNEQFF.

This clonotype was seen at least ten times. The rearrangement links TRBV10-3 to TRBJ2-1; 10 nucleotides align to TRBD2. CDR1 ENHRY and CDR2 SYGVKD come from the germline V gene. This CDR3 comprises 14 residues. V dropped 6 bases and J dropped 7; count of bases not matched to a gene: 6. CDR3 loop: CAISQREGPNEQFF. Here the CDR3 DNA reads TGTGCCATCAGCCAGCGGGAGGGCCCGAATGAGCAGTTCTTC.

The table lists this clonotype with many counts. The chain links TRBV27 to TRBJ2-2; maybe TRBD2 (6 bases). The ends were cut back, 6 bases at V and 7 bases at J, with 15 bases in the middle. This CDR3 is 14 amino acids long. CDR1 and CDR2 from the germline V gene are MNHEY and SMNVEV (reference sequence). CDR3 coding DNA: TGTGCCAGCAGCAAGGGCGGGGATATCGGGGAGCTGTTTTTT. It codes for CASSKGGDIGELFF.

This clonotype has at least ten counts. The CDR3 loop reads CASSYRQGQTQYF. CDR3 DNA: TGTGCCAGCAGTTACAGACAGGGTCAGACCCAGTACTTC. The J gene is TRBJ2-5, the V gene TRBV27; 7 positions agree with TRBD1. The J segment lost 6 bases and the V segment lost 4 bases, leaving 5 bases of the junction unmatched. Per the germline V gene, CDR1 is MNHEY and CDR2 is SMNVEV (reference sequence). This CDR3 spans 13 amino acids.

This clonotype has a count of ten or more. The J gene is TRBJ1-2, the V gene TRBV6-2 or TRBV6-3; tentatively, D is TRBD1 (6 bases). The V gene's germline CDR1 is MNHEY and CDR2 SVGEGT. This CDR3 has 12 residues. V was cut by 6 bases and J by 6 bases, with 11 bases left in between. The CDR3 nucleotides are TGTGCCAGCAGATCACAGGGAGATGGCTACACCTTC. Translation gives CASRSQGDGYTF.

This sequence joins TRBV6-1 and TRBJ1-2; possibly TRBD1 for D (5 bases). Looked up from germline, CDR1 is MNHNS and CDR2 is SASEGT. The CDR3 totals 12 residues. Trimming removed 6 bases at V and 5 bases at J, with 10 bases between. CDR3: CASRSDRYGYTF. The DNA of the CDR3 is TGTGCCAGCAGAAGTGACAGATATGGCTACACCTTC.

V is TRBV6-1 and J is TRBJ2-2; 12 nucleotides align to TRBD2. CDR3 length equals 19 residues. Germline loops: CDR1 MNHNS, CDR2 SASEGT. V lost 7 bases to trimming and J lost 7 bases; unmatched junction nucleotides: 19. CDR3 in DNA: TGTGCCAGCACCCTAAGAAGGGCCCGACTAGCGGGAGAAGTCGGGGAGCTGTTTTTT. Residues: CASTLRRARLAGEVGELFF.

This clonotype appeared many times. V is TRBV12-3 or TRBV12-4 and J is TRBJ1-1, with 8 bases matching TRBD1. This CDR3 has 15 residues. The J segment lost 5 bases and the V segment lost 5 bases, leaving 10 bases of the junction unmatched. In nucleotides, the CDR3 is TGTGCCAGCAGTGCACCCTTCGGACAGGGTACTGAAGCTTTCTTT. It codes for CASSAPFGQGTEAFF.

V is TRBV27 and J is TRBJ1-5; tentative D call: TRBD1 (5 bases). The V gene lost 0 bases and the J gene lost 4 bases, with 10 bases spanning the gap. The CDR3 runs 15 residues. Germline V gives CDR1 MNHEY, CDR2 SMNVEV (reference sequence). Written as DNA, the CDR3 is TGTGCCAGCAGTTTATCAGGGGTCGGGAATCAGCCCCAGCATTTT. Translation gives CASSLSGVGNQPQHF.

In its sample, this clonotype was seen many times. The V gene is TRBV20-1, the J gene TRBJ2-1, with D tentatively TRBD2 (7 bases). The CDR3 length is 20 residues. The germline gives CDR1 DFQATT, CDR2 SNEGSKA (reference sequence). V lost 4 bases and J 0 bases, leaving 28 bases between the germline ends. Written as DNA, the CDR3 is TGCAGTGCTACCTTTAGGGGGGGAGGTTCCCCTTTAAGCTCCTACAATGAGCAGTTCTTC. This sequence encodes CSATFRGGGSPLSSYNEQFF.

At least ten counts were recorded for this clonotype. The chain uses TRBV3-1 and TRBJ2-5; D is undetermined. The CDR3 sequence is 11 residues long. Germline values: CDR1 LGHDT, CDR2 YNNKEL (reference sequence). V lost 1 base, J lost 5 bases, and 2 bases lay in between. CDR3 amino acids: CASSQVETQYF. The CDR3 bases are TGTGCCAGCAGCCAAGTGGAGACCCAGTACTTC.

This clonotype was seen a handful of times. The rearrangement joins TRBV19 to TRBJ1-1; D unclear. The CDR3 totals 15 residues. Germline-derived CDR1 and CDR2 are LNHDA and SQIVND (reference sequence). V was clipped by 4 bases and J by 1 base, with 13 bases between them. CDR3 protein: CASSTQRGQNTEAFF. The CDR3, as DNA: TGTGCCAGTAGTACCCAAAGAGGGCAGAACACTGAAGCTTTCTTT.

This clonotype was counted only a few times. V usage is TRBV7-9 and J usage is TRBJ2-7; D assignment may be TRBD1 or TRBD2 (5 bases each). This CDR3 has 13 amino acids. Germline-derived CDR1 and CDR2 are SEHNR and FQNEAQ (reference sequence). V gave up 3 bases and J gave up 6 bases, with 12 bases separating them. Here the CDR3 DNA reads TGTGCCAGCAGCTTGAATTGGGGGTCCGAGCAGTACTTC. As protein: CASSLNWGSEQYF.

This clonotype was seen repeatedly, ten times or more. V usage is TRBV6-1 and J usage is TRBJ2-7; D is perhaps TRBD1 (6 bases). CDR3 length: 14 amino acids. CDR1 is MNHNS and CDR2 is SASEGT in the germline V gene. V lost 6 bases and J 2 bases, leaving 14 bases between the germline ends. The CDR3 DNA sequence: TGTGCCAGCAGCAGACAGGAAGGCCCCTACGAGCAGTACTTC. Translation: CASSRQEGPYEQYF.

This clonotype was seen a few times. This chain joins TRBV7-9 and TRBJ2-2; the D gene is possibly TRBD2 (6 bases). Germline-derived CDR1 and CDR2 are SEHNR and FQNEAQ (reference sequence). The CDR3 has 14 amino acids. The V and J ends lost 7 bases and 4 bases respectively, with 13 bases between them. The CDR3 is CASTGGAGTGELFF. The CDR3 nucleotides are TGTGCCAGCACCGGGGGAGCGGGCACCGGGGAGCTGTTTTTT.

This clonotype was seen many times. The chain uses TRBV12-3 or TRBV12-4 and TRBJ1-1, with D unresolved. V lost 3 bases, J lost 6 bases, and 11 bases lay in between. The length of the CDR3 is 13 residues. The CDR3 bases are TGTGCCAGCAGTTTCGGCGGCAGTTCTGAAGCTTTCTTT. This codes for CASSFGGSSEAFF.

This clonotype was found many times. The chain links TRBV5-1 to TRBJ2-3; possible D gene TRBD2, 7 bases. Germline CDR1 reads SGHRS; CDR2 reads YFSETQ. The CDR3 has 15 residues. V lost 4 bases and J lost 3, with 15 bases in between. The CDR3 protein is CASSPGGAFTDTQYF. The CDR3 DNA reads as TGCGCCAGCAGCCCGGGGGGCGCTTTTACAGATACGCAGTATTTT. Variable domain in full (rest from reference TRBV5-1 and TRBJ2-3): KAGVTQTPRYLIKTRGQQVTLSCSPISGHRSVSWYQQTPGQGLQFLFEYFSETQRNKGNFPGRFSGRQFSNSRSEMNVSTLELGDSALYLCASSPGGAFTDTQYFGPGTRLTVL.

This clonotype showed up many times. The gene calls are TRBV4-1 and TRBJ2-7; TRBD1 matches at 8 bases. The CDR3 is 17 residues long. CDR1 is MGHRA and CDR2 is YSYEKL in the germline V gene. Losses at the gene ends were 0 bases for V and 4 bases for J; bases not matched to a gene: 11. In DNA form, the CDR3 reads TGCGCCAGCAGCCAAGATAAGGGGACAGGAGGGACTTACGAGCAGTACTTC. This translates into CASSQDKGTGGTYEQYF.

This clonotype was picked up a small number of times. The chain joins TRBV20-1 to TRBJ1-2; the D gene is possibly TRBD1 (5 bases). There are 12 residues in the CDR3. The germline V gene encodes CDR1 DFQATT and CDR2 SNEGSKA (reference sequence). V lost 4 bases to trimming and J lost 10 bases, with 16 bases between them. The chain's CDR3 is CSAKVGPSDYTF. CDR3 coding DNA: TGCAGTGCTAAGGTGGGACCGAGCGACTACACCTTC.

This clonotype was observed at least ten times. The rearrangement joins TRBV14 to TRBJ2-3, with D unresolved. V was pared by 2 bases and J by 6 bases, with 6 bases between. The CDR3 runs to 12 residues. Germline CDR1 and CDR2: SGHDN and FVKESK. The CDR3 protein is CASSQQRDTQYF. DNA of the CDR3: TGTGCCAGCAGCCAACAGAGGGATACGCAGTATTTT.

This clonotype was seen many times. This sequence joins TRBV27 and TRBJ1-3; D may be TRBD1 (6 bases). This CDR3 spans 14 amino acids. Germline CDR1 reads MNHEY; CDR2 reads SMNVEV (reference sequence). V lost 3 bases, J lost 3 bases, and 9 bases lay in between. The CDR3 sequence: CASSFQGLGNTIYF. The CDR3 DNA is TGTGCCAGCAGTTTTCAGGGGCTTGGAAACACCATATATTTT.

The chain employs TRBV10-2 and TRBJ2-3; D not resolved. The length of the CDR3 is 12 residues. The V and J ends lost 2 bases and 6 bases respectively, with 6 bases between them. In germline, CDR1 is WSHSY, CDR2 SAAADI. The CDR3 nucleotides are TGCGCCAGCAGTGAGCTCAGGGATACGCAGTATTTT. Translated, it gives CASSELRDTQYF.

The J gene is TRBJ2-4, the V gene TRBV6-5; the D gene is possibly TRBD1 (5 bases). The CDR3 loop spans 16 amino acids. Between the trimmed V and J ends, which lost 0 bases and 4 bases, there was a span of 13 bases. Per the germline V gene, CDR1 is MNHEY and CDR2 is SVGAGI. In DNA form, the CDR3 reads TGTGCCAGCAGTTACTCTAGGCAGGGCGCTAAAAACATTCAGTACTTC. Translation: CASSYSRQGAKNIQYF.

This clonotype was seen ten or more times. The V gene is TRBV7-2, the J gene TRBJ2-3; D unclear. V was cut by 1 base and J by 7 bases, with 9 bases left in between. The CDR3 is 13 amino acids. Germline V CDR1 and CDR2: SGHTA, FQGNSA. CDR3 residues: CASSLGVQYTQYF. The CDR3 DNA reads as TGTGCCAGCAGCTTAGGGGTACAGTATACGCAGTATTTT. Full variable domain (rest looked up from reference TRBV7-2 and TRBJ2-3): GAGVSQSPSNKVTEKGKDVELRCDPISGHTALYWYRQSLGQGLEFLIYFQGNSAPDKSGLPSDRFSAERTGGSVSTLTIQRTQQEDSAVYLCASSLGVQYTQYFGPGTRLTVL.